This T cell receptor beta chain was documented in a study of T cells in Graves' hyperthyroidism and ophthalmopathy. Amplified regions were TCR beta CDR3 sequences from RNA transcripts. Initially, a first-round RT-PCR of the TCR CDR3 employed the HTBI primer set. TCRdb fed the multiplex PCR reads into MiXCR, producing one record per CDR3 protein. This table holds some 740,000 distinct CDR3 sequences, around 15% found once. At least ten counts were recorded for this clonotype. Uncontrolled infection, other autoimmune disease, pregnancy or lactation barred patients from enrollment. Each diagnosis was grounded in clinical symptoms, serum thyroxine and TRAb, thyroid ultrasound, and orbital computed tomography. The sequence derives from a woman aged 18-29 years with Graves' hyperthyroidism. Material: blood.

The DNA of the CDR3 is TGTGCCAGCAGCTCATTCGAGCGCTTCAGCACAGATACGCAGTATTTT. Translation: CASSSFERFSTDTQYF. The chain uses TRBV11-2 and TRBJ2-3, with D uncertain. The CDR3 has 16 amino acids. Germline V gene data show CDR1 as SGHAT and CDR2 as FQNNGV. V was shortened by 4 bases and J by 0 bases, with 14 bases between the two germline ends.